The source of this T cell receptor (beta chain) is a study of shared clonotypes between healthy human individuals. Across several immunoSEQ plates, the genomic DNA of each subset was split evenly. Sequencing used immunoSEQ multiplex PCR; TCRdb keeps in-frame clones, though not all of them. The sample has fewer than 2.5 million clones, 80% to 95% seen once. V was pared by 0 bases and J by 12 bases, with 14 bases between. Germline V CDR1 and CDR2: MNHEY, SVGAGI. CDR3 length: 14 residues. Sequenced: naive CD4+ T cells from PBMCs. This sample's subset: CD45RA+ positively selected. The rearrangement uses TRBV6-5 and TRBJ1-4, with D possibly matching TRBD1 (5 bases). The receptor was derived from a man aged 18 to 29 in good health. Some clones in this sample may be carry-over from other donors' samples. CDR3 coding DNA: TGTGCCAGCAGTTACTCCGGGACGTGGTTAGAACTGTTTTTT. Protein sequence: CASSYSGTWLELFF.